These 9 T cell receptor beta chains came from one sample sequenced in a study of blood T cell repertoires in COVID-19. Assay used: immunoSEQ multiplex PCR; TCRdb lists only in-frame clones, some missing. The table has 270,000 or so clones, more than 75% seen once. The source material was peripheral blood. The receptors were gathered from a man aged 35-49 years with active or convalescent COVID-19.

The chain carries TRBV27 and TRBJ2-2; 7 bases are a match to TRBD1. The CDR3 has 12 amino acids. V lost 11 bases and J lost 6; bases outside the gene matches: 6. CDR1 and CDR2 from the germline V gene are MNHEY and SMNVEV (reference sequence). As DNA, the CDR3 is TGTGCCTCCTATGGGACAGCCGGGGAGCTGTTTTTT. Protein sequence: CASYGTAGELFF.

This clone showed up just once. The CDR3 spells CATSDSGAWVKQYF. The CDR3 DNA is TGTGCCACCAGTGACTCAGGGGCTTGGGTGAAGCAGTACTTC. This rearrangement joins TRBV24-1 to TRBJ2-7; tentatively, D is TRBD1 (6 bases). Trimming took 4 bases from V and 8 from J, leaving 17 bases between them. This CDR3 spans 14 amino acids. Germline V gene lookup returns CDR1 KGHDR and CDR2 SFDVKD.

The DNA for the CDR3 is TGTGCCAGCAGTTGGACAGGGGGCGGAAACAATGAGCAGTTCTTC. Translated, it gives CASSWTGGGNNEQFF. The chain has TRBV11-2 and TRBJ2-1; 11 nucleotides match TRBD1. Germline values: CDR1 SGHAT, CDR2 FQNNGV. The J segment lost 5 bases and the V segment lost 6 bases, leaving 6 bases of the junction unmatched. The CDR3 has 15 amino acids.

The CDR3 loop reads CASSKGTSCTYEQYF. The CDR3 coding sequence is TGTGCCAGCAGCAAAGGCACTAGCTGCACCTACGAGCAGTACTTC. The chain couples TRBV21-1 to TRBJ2-7; the table's D call TRBD2 went unverified against the DNA. TRBV21-1 is given as a pseudogene. This CDR3 spans 15 amino acids.

This clone was counted once. J is TRBJ2-4 and V is TRBV3-1 (or the pseudogene TRBV3-2); D remains unclear. The V gene's germline CDR1 is LGHDT and CDR2 YNNKEL (reference sequence). CDR3 length: 14 residues. Deletions cut 2 bases from V and 8 bases from J, with 13 bases between. The CDR3 DNA follows: TGTGCCAGCAGCCAACCAGGTCTGGTGGACATTCAGTACTTC. This sequence encodes CASSQPGLVDIQYF.

In this sample, this clone turned up a few times. The chain couples TRBV19 to TRBJ2-7, with D possibly TRBD1 on 5 matching bases. From germline, CDR1 is LNHDA and CDR2 SQIVND (reference sequence). The V end lost 5 bases, the J end lost 5 bases, and 19 bases lay between the germline ends. The CDR3 is 15 residues long. The CDR3 protein is CASSSLAALGDEQYF. The CDR3 DNA sequence: TGTGCCAGTAGTTCCCTCGCGGCCTTAGGGGACGAGCAGTACTTC.

This rearrangement joins TRBV5-1 to TRBJ1-3; 10 bases fit TRBD1. Germline V CDR1 and CDR2: SGHRS, YFSETQ. The CDR3 has 15 residues. The V gene end was trimmed by 4 bases and the J gene end by 4 bases; junction bases not matched to a gene: 5. In nucleotides, the CDR3 is TGCGCCAGCAGCGGGACAGGGGCCAGGGGAAACACCATATATTTT. This sequence encodes CASSGTGARGNTIYF.

The CDR3 loop is CASTPGFYSGNTIYF. In DNA, the CDR3 is TGTGCCAGCACCCCGGGATTTTACTCTGGAAACACCATATATTTT. This chain uses TRBV25-1 with TRBJ1-3; D is undetermined. V lost 7 bases and J lost 0, with 13 bases in between. Per germline, CDR1 MGHDK and CDR2 SYGVNS. CDR3 size: 15 residues.

This clone was observed a handful of times. This chain connects TRBV5-8 to TRBJ1-5, with D possibly TRBD1 on 5 matching bases. The ends were cut back, 1 base at V and 5 bases at J, with 13 bases in the middle. The CDR3 is 15 residues long. CDR1 and CDR2 from the germline V gene are SGHTS and YDEGEE. CDR3 residues: CASSLIGERDQPQHF. The CDR3 DNA follows: TGTGCCAGCAGCTTGATAGGGGAGCGGGATCAGCCCCAGCATTTT.